This T cell receptor (beta chain) was profiled in a study of T cell changes during pregnancy in multiple sclerosis. The CDR3 has 10 residues. Per germline, CDR1 MNHNS and CDR2 SASEGT. Points on this clone: At one end, the junction sequence differs from germline, possibly due to a read error.

Libraries were prepared by immunoSEQ multiplex PCR; TCRdb keeps only in-frame clonotypes and omits some of them. The sample comprises some 89,000 clones, about 94% of which are singletons, and approximately 2.4% rests with the top ten. The gene calls are TRBV6-1 and TRBJ2-7; possibly TRBD1 for D (5 bases). The clonotype comes from a female donor with multiple sclerosis, enrolled in a pregnancy study. Sequencing used peripheral blood, obtained in the third trimester of pregnancy. The DNA for the CDR3 is TGTGCCAGCAGCGCGACAGTATACGTCTTC. Its translation is CASSATVYVF.